This TCR beta chain was retrieved from a study of early T cells in non-severe SARS-CoV-2 infection. Study at large: With bulk RNA from unsorted whole blood as input, sequencing yielded unpaired chains.

General study results and limits: VDJdb matches were skewed toward anti-spike CD8 T cell responses.

V was clipped by 5 bases and J by 0 bases, with 15 bases between them. CDR1 and CDR2 (germline): SQVTM, ANQGSEA. The CDR3 length is 15 residues. Individually, cDNA molecules had unique molecular identifiers attached to them. A single record per CDR3 protein comes from TCRdb applying MiXCR to the 5' RACE reads. The sample includes fewer than 45,000 distinct CDR3 sequences, around 6% seen only once; the top ten take 7.6%. This clonotype was recorded at least ten times. As yet, its antigen is unknown. The sequenced sample was whole blood. This TCR was sampled from an adult who was a healthcare worker with PCR-confirmed SARS-CoV-2 infection or an uninfected control (not recorded which). This chain uses TRBV29-1 with TRBJ2-3; no reliable D call. CDR3 bases: TGCAGCGTTCCTCGATCGGCCGCCAGCACAGATACGCAGTATTTT. Protein: CSVPRSAASTDTQYF.